The clone carrying this T cell receptor beta chain appeared a single time. Its antigen is not identified. V lost 1 base, J lost 3 bases, and 6 bases lay in between. Germline V gene lookup returns CDR1 SGHVS and CDR2 FQNEAQ. The CDR3 has 14 residues. These data belong to a study of vaccination effects on CD4 cells after COVID-19. Before sequencing took place, the ViraFEST assay used viral peptide pools to expand antigen-specific CD4+ T cells. Cultured cells yielded isolated CD4+ T cells after 10 to 11 days. Two-dose vaccination with either BNT162b2 or mRNA-1273 was given to the participants. TCRdb's table, derived via immunoSEQ multiplex PCR, lists solely in-frame clones and lacks some. The repertoire holds approximately 74,000 clones, with around four fifths as singletons.

The TCR was taken from a human donor who received a COVID-19 vaccine. Sequenced material: CD4+ T cells from PBMCs cultured with HCoV-OC43 spike peptides, taken after COVID-19 vaccination. Noted subset: HCoV-OC43 spike overlapping peptide pool stimulation. The chain links TRBV7-8 to TRBJ1-4; D remains unclear. CDR3 protein: CASSLGRANEKLFF. For the CDR3, the DNA is TGTGCCAGCAGCTTAGGACGGGCTAATGAAAAACTGTTTTTT.